The 16 T cell receptor beta chains presented below share a single source sample, sequenced in a study of vaccination and CD4 T cells after COVID-19. These receptors' antigens are unknown. The Oncomine TCR Beta short-read assay was applied to DNA of cultured CD4+ T cells. TCRdb itself ran the PCR reads through MiXCR, one entry per CDR3 protein. The sample contains roughly 11,000 distinct CDR3 sequences, approximately 41% of which appear only once. Documented treatment: approximately nine-day PBMC culture with coronavirus spike peptide pools or control peptides (ViraFEST assay). Sequencing was done on a sample of CD4+ T cells from blood, cultured in vitro. The source is a human donor who had recovered from COVID-19.

This chain links TRBV20-1 with TRBJ2-7; 7 bases are shared with TRBD1. This CDR3 comprises 14 residues. The junction had 7 bases not matched to a gene; V was cut back by 3 bases and J by 2 bases. CDR1 DFQATT and CDR2 SNEGSKA come from the germline V gene (reference sequence). The CDR3 sequence: CSASPRTGTYEQYF. CDR3 nucleotides: TGCAGTGCTAGTCCCAGGACAGGAACCTACGAGCAGTACTTC.

The genes are TRBV5-4 and TRBJ2-3, with 10 bases fitting TRBD2. J was trimmed by 3 bases and V by 2 bases; bases with no gene match: 3. CDR3 length: 15 residues. CDR1 SGHNT and CDR2 YYREEE come from the germline V gene (reference sequence). CDR3 loop: CASSFTSGDTDTQYF. CDR3 bases: TGTGCCAGCAGCTTTACTAGCGGGGATACAGATACGCAGTATTTT.

The rearrangement links TRBV7-2 to TRBJ1-2, with D unclear. Per germline, CDR1 SGHTA and CDR2 FQGNSA. Trimming removed 3 bases from V and 1 base from J, with 9 bases in between. The CDR3 loop spans 14 amino acids. CDR3 in DNA: TGTGCCAGCAGCTTTAGTCGAGATAACTATGGCTACACCTTC. Protein sequence: CASSFSRDNYGYTF.

This chain uses TRBV20-1 with TRBJ1-2; D is perhaps TRBD1 (6 bases). In germline, CDR1 is DFQATT, CDR2 SNEGSKA (reference sequence). V lost 4 bases to trimming and J lost 4 bases, with 13 bases between them. The CDR3 loop spans 13 amino acids. The CDR3 DNA follows: TGCAGTGCTATTAGGACAGAGAGCTATGGCTACACCTTC. It specifies CSAIRTESYGYTF.

The rearrangement links TRBV5-1 to TRBJ2-5; 9 bases line up with TRBD2. The CDR3 has 14 amino acids. The V and J ends lost 0 bases and 3 bases, in that order; junction bases with no gene match: 0. Germline V gene lookup returns CDR1 SGHRS and CDR2 YFSETQ. The CDR3 region has the DNA TGCGCCAGCAGCTTGGCTAGCGGGGAAGAGACCCAGTACTTC. As protein: CASSLASGEETQYF.

The CDR3 spells CASSLSQPQHF. CDR3 DNA: TGTGCCAGCAGTTTATCTCAGCCCCAGCATTTT. The chain links TRBV12-3 or TRBV12-4 to TRBJ1-5; D is undetermined. V shed 2 bases and J shed 6 bases, with 2 bases lying between them. This CDR3 has 11 amino acids.

This clonotype was detected a few times. The chain joins TRBV20-1 to TRBJ1-1; no reliable D call. Deletions cut 6 bases from V and 1 base from J, with 12 bases between. The CDR3 spans 13 residues. Germline loops: CDR1 DFQATT, CDR2 SNEGSKA (reference sequence). The CDR3 DNA reads as TGCAGTGCGCAGCCCACCCCGAACACTGAAGCTTTCTTT. The encoded protein is CSAQPTPNTEAFF.

The chain couples TRBV11-2 to TRBJ2-3, with D possibly being TRBD1 or TRBD2 (6 bases each). The CDR3 is 15 residues long. Per the germline V gene, CDR1 is SGHAT and CDR2 is FQNNGV. Trimming shortened V by 1 base and J by 2 bases, and 10 bases separated the two germline ends. The CDR3 region is CASSLGGTYTDTQYF. CDR3 coding DNA: TGTGCCAGCAGCTTAGGCGGGACATACACAGATACGCAGTATTTT. The full variable domain, completed using reference TRBV11-2 and TRBJ2-3, is EAGVAQSPRYKIIEKRQSVAFWCNPISGHATLYWYQQILGQGPKLLIQFQNNGVVDDSQLPKDRFSAERLKGVDSTLKIQPAKLEDSAVYLCASSLGGTYTDTQYFGPGTRLTVL.

This chain links TRBV20-1 with TRBJ1-2; tentative D call: TRBD1 (6 bases). This CDR3 has 13 amino acids. The V gene's germline CDR1 is DFQATT and CDR2 SNEGSKA (reference sequence). Trimming shortened V by 3 bases and J by 0 bases, and 8 bases separated the two germline ends. As DNA, the CDR3 is TGCAGTGCTAGGGACAGTACTAACTATGGCTACACCTTC. Translated: CSARDSTNYGYTF.

This sequence joins TRBV12-3 or TRBV12-4 and TRBJ1-1; D not resolved. V gave up 5 bases and J gave up 1 base, with 8 bases separating them. This CDR3 is 13 amino acids long. DNA of the CDR3: TGTGCCAGCAGTGGGTGGTCGAACACTGAAGCTTTCTTT. Encoded protein: CASSGWSNTEAFF.

This chain joins TRBV27 and TRBJ2-5; D not resolved. CDR3 size: 12 residues. Trimming cost V 0 bases and J 5 bases, with 4 bases left between them. Germline V lookup: CDR1 MNHEY, CDR2 SMNVEV (reference sequence). CDR3 region: CASSLSGETQYF. In nucleotides, the CDR3 is TGTGCCAGCAGTTTATCAGGCGAGACCCAGTACTTC.

This chain joins TRBV19 and TRBJ2-2; 8 bases match TRBD2. This CDR3 has 17 residues. Germline CDR1 is LNHDA and CDR2 is SQIVND (reference sequence). V was pared by 0 bases and J by 4 bases, with 7 bases of the junction left unmatched. The CDR3 DNA reads as TGTGCCAGTAGTATAGATCAGCGGGGGCCCGTCACCGGGGAGCTGTTTTTT. Its protein is CASSIDQRGPVTGELFF.

This clonotype was detected a few times. This chain uses TRBV6-2 or TRBV6-3 with TRBJ2-2; 11 nucleotides match TRBD2. The V gene's germline CDR1 is MNHEY and CDR2 SVGEGT. This CDR3 contains 17 residues. Germline trimming cut 6 bases from V and 5 bases from J; bases unmatched to any gene: 11. Written as DNA, the CDR3 is TGTGCCAGCAGCCCCCCCCTACTAGCGGGAGCTACCGGGGAGCTGTTTTTT. This sequence encodes CASSPPLLAGATGELFF.

This clonotype was recorded once. The gene calls are TRBV18 and TRBJ2-2; TRBD2 agrees at 8 bases. CDR3 length: 16 amino acids. V lost 3 bases, J lost 7 bases, and 10 bases stayed unmatched. Germline-derived CDR1 and CDR2 are KGHSH and LQKENI. The CDR3 spells CASSPYILADIGELFF. In DNA form, the CDR3 reads TGTGCCAGCTCACCTTACATACTAGCGGATATCGGGGAGCTGTTTTTT. The full variable domain, completed using reference TRBV18 and TRBJ2-2, is NAGVMQNPRHLVRRRGQEARLRCSPMKGHSHVYWYRQLPEEGLKFMVYLQKENIIDESGMPKERFSAEFPKEGPSILRIQQVVRGDSAAYFCASSPYILADIGELFFGEGSRLTVL.

The gene calls are TRBV10-3 and TRBJ1-5; TRBD1 agrees at 7 bases. This CDR3 region has 13 residues. Germline V CDR1 and CDR2: ENHRY, SYGVKD. CDR3 nucleotides: TGTGTGAAGCAGGGGGATAGCAATCAGCCCCAGCATTTT. This sequence encodes CVKQGDSNQPQHF.

This chain links TRBV19 with TRBJ2-7, with 10 bases identical to TRBD1. Per the germline V gene, CDR1 is LNHDA and CDR2 is SQIVND (reference sequence). Trimming cost V 3 bases and J 3 bases; bases outside gene matches: 2. The CDR3 runs 14 residues. The CDR3 loop is CASSIRTGGYEQYF. The CDR3 DNA is TGTGCCAGTAGTATCAGGACAGGGGGCTACGAGCAGTACTTC. Filled out from reference TRBV19 and TRBJ2-7, the complete variable domain reads DGGITQSPKYLFRKEGQNVTLSCEQNLNHDAMYWYRQDPGQGLRLIYYSQIVNDFQKGDIAEGYSVSREKKESFPLTVTSAQKNPTAFYLCASSIRTGGYEQYFGPGTRLTVT.